What follows describes a single TCR beta chain. This clone has a handful of counts. What antigen it recognizes has not been identified. Per-base quality was not reported, and no clone a single base away is much larger than it. The CDR3 regions of human TCRbeta chains were analyzed by immunosequencing. On the study's bioinformatics: TCRs in the repertoires were compared against a reference library of SARS-CoV-2-specific TCRs that had been generated with the MIRA antigen-specificity platform. Breadth was defined as the fraction of unique TCRs that were SARS-CoV-2-associated. Depth was defined as the fraction of total T cells that were SARS-CoV-2-associated. Using the MIRA data, each spike-specific TCR was mapped to the spike region that the TCR reacts to and placed in a CD4 or CD8 class. Log10-transformed breadth and depth values were compared by one-way ANOVA with Sidak's multiple comparisons tests. Entries here come from immuneACCESS through TCRdb and include only in-frame sequences with V and J called. Some clones fail to appear in such tables; in the studies checked, an unresolved V gene covers under half of the shortfall, and the cause of the remainder is unknown. V, J and clone size derive from that table, while D and trimming were established from the DNA sequence. The sample data list 100,000 or so clones, and approximately 90% of these were observed just once. The ten largest clonotypes hold approximately 4.2% of the sample.

Sample time point, as interpreted from the label and publication: baseline before first vaccination. The vaccinee samples were drawn from two UK trials, COV001 and COV002, one of which was a single-blind randomized controlled phase 2/3 trial testing AZD1222 (ChAdOx1 nCoV-19) in healthy adults. For TCRbeta chain sequencing, PBMC samples were collected from trial participants at day 0 and at day 28 after the second dose. The germline V gene gives CDR1 as LGHNA and CDR2 as YSLEER. The junction carries 8 bases between V and J, which are trimmed by 4 bases and 5 bases respectively. The CDR3 starts with the cysteine, ends with the phenylalanine, and has 12 residues. Only CDR3 DNA is held: 36 bases, read in frame from base 1. This record belongs to a study of T cell responses to AZD1222 COVID-19 vaccine (dated by TCRdb to the early 2020s). Some background on the complete study: Because spike-specific TCR depth and breadth did not differ between the two schedules, AZD1222 recipients who got a second dose at roughly 4 weeks were pooled with those who got a second dose at roughly 12 weeks. Trial participants were enrolled by age into subgroups of 18-55, 56-69 and 70-plus years, and around 150, 29 and 61 TCR-sequenced participants, respectively, were included in these subgroups. TCR sequencing was performed for 230 to 250 trial participants, of whom about 200 were given two doses of AZD1222 and around 25 were given two doses of MenACWY control vaccine. Broad study findings and their caveats: The vaccine-associated CD4 TCRs covered the entire spike protein, and the dominant responses fell in regions 160-218 and 743-854. Because no day 14 peak-response samples were available, repertoires were characterized only after the peak T cell response. Participants were mostly white British and included more females than males, and it was suggested by the authors that clonal diversity may have been underestimated. Conclusions about previously exposed vaccinees were limited because only six AZD1222 recipients were SARS-CoV-2 seropositive at baseline. Epitopes outside the regions mutated in the B.1.351 and B.1.1.7 variants were reportedly recognized by nearly half of the unique spike-specific TCRs. Spike-specific TCR breadth and depth rose significantly after two AZD1222 doses compared with day 0 and with MenACWY recipients. The 56-69-year group was small, and its depth increase did not reach significance, likely because of low power.

The sample here was peripheral blood, taken on day 0 of AZD1222 vaccination. The origin of this receptor is an adult in good health. The sequence is built from TRBV4-3 and TRBJ1-2, with the D gene not clear enough to name. Read as DNA, the sequence is TGCGCCAGCAGCCTTGAAGGGTATGGCTACACCTTC. Translated, this gives CASSLEGYGYTF.